The clone carrying this T cell receptor beta chain showed up just a few times. The TCRbeta library was prepared with unique molecular identifiers. Each CDR3 protein is one row after TCRdb ran MiXCR on the PCR reads. The sample lists 210,000 or so distinct CDR3 sequences; under 9.5% were seen once. This sample is part of a study of T-cell reconstitution after alpha-beta-depleted transplantation in children. The CDR3 runs to 16 residues. V was pared by 4 bases and J by 0 bases, with 8 bases of the junction left unmatched. CDR1 is DFQATT, CDR2 SNEGSKA, per germline (reference sequence). This clonotype was sampled from a human donor who donated a stem cell graft to a child with acute lymphoblastic leukemia. The rearrangement joins TRBV20-1 to TRBJ1-5; TRBD1 agrees at 8 bases. Sequences were derived from PBMCs from the stem cell graft donor, sampled from the stem cell graft. CDR3 in DNA: TGCAGTGCTAACAATAACAGGGGGTATAGCAATCAGCCCCAGCATTTT. This encodes CSANNNRGYSNQPQHF.